The source of this T cell receptor beta chain is a study of cytomegalovirus exposure and HLA in healthy donors. Study-level background: From donors who were HLA-typed, an early data release held approximately 80 million unique TCRs. Study outcomes and limitations: Reports described diagnosis of cytomegalovirus status by the classifier as highly specific and sensitive. In an earlier analysis, productive rearrangement rates for most beta V segments clustered near 90% or 30%.

A remark on this clone: Its antigen remains unknown.

Vbeta (60) and Jbeta (13) primers were used in the PCR. Libraries were prepared by immunoSEQ multiplex PCR; TCRdb keeps only in-frame clonotypes and omits some of them. The sample carries some 210,000 clones, around 80% recorded once. Germline V gene sequence: CDR1 LNHDA, CDR2 SQIVND (reference sequence). CDR3 length equals 14 residues. The V and J ends lost 5 bases and 6 bases respectively, with 13 bases between them. The material sequenced was PBMCs. The receptor comes from a male donor in good health and CMV-seronegative. The chain links TRBV19 to TRBJ1-4; TRBD1 is a possible D gene (5 bases). The CDR3 DNA follows: TGTGCCAGTAGTGGGAGGGGTCGGGATGAAAAACTGTTTTTT. Protein sequence: CASSGRGRDEKLFF.